Listed below are T cell receptor beta chains from one sample, sequenced in a study of T cells in Graves' hyperthyroidism and ophthalmopathy. TCRdb reprocessed the multiplex PCR reads with MiXCR, giving one entry per CDR3 protein. The sample lists roughly 380,000 distinct CDR3 sequences, approximately 12% occurring once. Sequenced material: blood. Receptors were obtained from a man aged 25 to 45 with Graves' hyperthyroidism that later progressed to Graves' ophthalmopathy. CDR3s include the opening cysteine and the closing phenylalanine or tryptophan. D genes are given only for firm matches. The size entry is marked missing in some rows and otherwise reads once, few, many or a size class.

>15|TRBJ2-2|TRBV7-2|-|-
TGTGCCAGCAGCTTAGTGCAGCTGAACACCGGGGAGCTGTTTTTT
CASSLVQLNTGELFF
>14|TRBJ1-2|TRBV5-6|many|TRBD1
TGTGCCAGCAGCTCCACTGACAGGGGGCCTGGCTACACCTTC
CASSSTDRGPGYTF
>14|TRBJ2-1|TRBV30|-|-
TGTGCCTGGATCCCGGGGATCTCCTACAATGAGCAGTTCTTC
CAWIPGISYNEQFF
>13|TRBJ2-7|TRBV24-1|-|-
TGTGCCACCAGTGATAGGACAGCCTACGAGCAGTACTTC
CATSDRTAYEQYF
>16|TRBJ2-1|TRBV6-1|-|TRBD2
TGTGCCAGCAGTGACCATGGACTAGCGGCATACAATGAGCAGTTCTTC
CASSDHGLAAYNEQFF
>13|TRBJ1-1|TRBV6-1|many|-
TGTGCCAGCAGTTTGCTAGGGGAGACTGAAGCTTTCTTT
CASSLLGETEAFF
>16|TRBJ1-6|TRBV20-1|-|-
TGCAGTGCTGTCTCCGGGGTGAGCTCCTATAATTCACCCCTCCACTTT
CSAVSGVSSYNSPLHF
>14|TRBJ1-1|TRBV5-5|many|-
TGTGCCAGCAGCTTGACAGGCCCGAACACTGAAGCTTTCTTT
CASSLTGPNTEAFF
>11|TRBJ2-5|TRBV24-1|many|-
TGTGCCACCGCCAGGGGCAAGACCCAGTACTTC
CATARGKTQYF
>15|TRBJ1-4|TRBV7-8|-|TRBD1
TGTGCCAGCAGCTTAAGGACAGGGGTAAATGAAAAACTGTTTTTT
CASSLRTGVNEKLFF
>16|TRBJ1-1|TRBV7-8|many|TRBD1
TGTGCCAGCACCCTGAGGACAGGGACATCGGGCACTGAAGCTTTCTTT
CASTLRTGTSGTEAFF
>17|TRBJ2-6|TRBV6-1|-|TRBD1
TGTGCCAGCAGTCCTCGGACAGGGACGGCTGGGGCCAACGTCCTGACTTTC
CASSPRTGTAGANVLTF
>15|TRBJ2-1|TRBV5-4|-|TRBD2
TGTGCCAGCAGGCCTAAAGCGGGGGGGAGGATTGAGCAGTTCTTC
CASRPKAGGRIEQFF
>13|TRBJ1-3|TRBV2|many|-
TGTGCCAGCAGTGAAAGGCCTGGAAACACCATATATTTT
CASSERPGNTIYF
>14|TRBJ1-1|TRBV7-2|many|-
TGTGCCAGCAGCTTACAGGGGAGGCTAACTGAAGCTTTCTTT
CASSLQGRLTEAFF
>15|TRBJ1-6|TRBV20-1|few|-
TGCAGTGCTAGAGATGTTGGCAGGGGTGATTCACCCCTCCACTTT
CSARDVGRGDSPLHF
>17|TRBJ2-2|TRBV20-1|many|-
TGCAGTGCTAGAGACCGAACAGGGCTTTCGAACACCGGGGAGCTGTTTTTT
CSARDRTGLSNTGELFF
>15|TRBJ2-1|TRBV11-2|few|TRBD1
TGTGCCAGCAGCTTTGAACAGGGGTGGTACAATGAGCAGTTCTTC
CASSFEQGWYNEQFF
>16|TRBJ2-4|TRBV20-1|-|TRBD1
TGCAGTGCACCTCGTGGACAGGGGGTAGCCAAGAACATTCAGTACTTC
CSAPRGQGVAKNIQYF
>13|TRBJ1-2|TRBV28|-|-
TGTGCCAGCACCTCAGGGACGGCAAATGGCTACACCTTC
CASTSGTANGYTF
>16|TRBJ2-7|TRBV15|many|TRBD1
TGTGCCACCAGCAGGATCCGGACAGGGGGGCAATACGAGCAGTACTTC
CATSRIRTGGQYEQYF
>13|TRBJ2-7|TRBV6-1|many|TRBD2
TGTGCCAGCAGCGGGACTAGCCCCTACGAGCAGTACTTC
CASSGTSPYEQYF
>15|TRBJ1-1|TRBV2|many|-
TGTGCCAGCACCAGGCTACAGGCTGGGAACACTGAAGCTTTCTTT
CASTRLQAGNTEAFF
>14|TRBJ2-5|TRBV24-1|-|-
TGTGCCACCAGTGATTTCGGACCGGTAGAGACCCAGTACTTC
CATSDFGPVETQYF
>14|TRBJ2-4|TRBV2|few|-
TGTGCCAGCAGTCCCGCGGGCGCCAAAAACATTCAGTACTTC
CASSPAGAKNIQYF
>14|TRBJ1-5|TRBV20-1|many|TRBD1
TGCAGTGCTTTCGGACAGGGGCGCAATCAGCCCCAGCATTTT
CSAFGQGRNQPQHF
>16|TRBJ2-7|TRBV18|many|-
TGTGCCAGCTCACCACGGCGGTCCACCATCTCCTACGAGCAGTACTTC
CASSPRRSTISYEQYF
>14|TRBJ1-5|TRBV19|few|TRBD1
TGTGCCAGTAGTTCTACAGGGGGCAGGGCGGCCCAGCATTTT
CASSSTGGRAAQHF
>18|TRBJ2-3|TRBV6-1|-|TRBD2
TGTGCCAGCAGTCTTGGGACTAGCGGGGGGCGTGACACAGATACGCAGTATTTT
CASSLGTSGGRDTDTQYF
>14|TRBJ1-5|TRBV13|-|-
TGTGCCAGCAGCTTCGGGACACGGAATCAGCCCCAGCATTTT
CASSFGTRNQPQHF
>15|TRBJ2-7|TRBV25-1|-|TRBD1
TGTGCCAGCAGTGAAATCGGGACAGTAGGCTACGAGCAGTACTTC
CASSEIGTVGYEQYF
>12|TRBJ1-2|TRBV2|many|-
TGTGCCAGCAGTGTAAGGGGTGAAGGCTACACCTTC
CASSVRGEGYTF
>12|TRBJ2-3|TRBV5-1|many|-
TGCGCCAGCACCAGCCTTAGGGATACGCAGTATTTT
CASTSLRDTQYF
>13|TRBJ2-7|TRBV6-1|few|TRBD2
TGTGCCAGCAGTGCGGGGGGGGGGTACGAGCAGTACTTC
CASSAGGGYEQYF
>15|TRBJ1-2|TRBV7-8|many|-
TGTGCCAGCAGCTTTATTGCCAGGGATGCCCATGGCTACACCTTC
CASSFIARDAHGYTF
>14|TRBJ2-1|TRBV7-9|-|-
TGTGCCAGCAGCTTAAGACCGACTCACAGTGAGCAGTTCTTC
CASSLRPTHSEQFF
>15|TRBJ1-5|TRBV7-9|many|TRBD1
TGTGCCAGCAGCAAGACAGGGGGTGGCAATCAGCCCCAGCATTTT
CASSKTGGGNQPQHF
>14|TRBJ2-6|TRBV5-1|-|-
TGCGCCAGCAGCCCCACGGGGAGCCGGCCGGTCCTGACTTTC
CASSPTGSRPVLTF
>13|TRBJ1-2|TRBV5-1|many|-
TGCGCCAGCAGCTTGGCGGGGGGCGAAGGCTACACCTTC
CASSLAGGEGYTF
>17|TRBJ2-5|TRBV2|few|TRBD2
TGTGCCAGCAGTCACTCAGGACTAGCGGGGGGCCAAGAGACCCAGTACTTC
CASSHSGLAGGQETQYF
>15|TRBJ2-7|TRBV5-1|many|-
TGCGCCAGCAGCGCTACAGGGGAGGTAGCCTACGAGCAGTACTTC
CASSATGEVAYEQYF
>12|TRBJ1-3|TRBV7-6|few|-
TGTGCCAGCAGCTTAGACGAAAACACCATATATTTT
CASSLDENTIYF
>11|TRBJ1-2|TRBV29-1|many|-
TGCAGCGTTGCAGTGCCCTATGGCTACACCTTC
CSVAVPYGYTF
>15|TRBJ1-3|TRBV19|-|-
TGTGCCAGTAGTAGAAACAGCGGCTCTGGAAACACCATATATTTT
CASSRNSGSGNTIYF